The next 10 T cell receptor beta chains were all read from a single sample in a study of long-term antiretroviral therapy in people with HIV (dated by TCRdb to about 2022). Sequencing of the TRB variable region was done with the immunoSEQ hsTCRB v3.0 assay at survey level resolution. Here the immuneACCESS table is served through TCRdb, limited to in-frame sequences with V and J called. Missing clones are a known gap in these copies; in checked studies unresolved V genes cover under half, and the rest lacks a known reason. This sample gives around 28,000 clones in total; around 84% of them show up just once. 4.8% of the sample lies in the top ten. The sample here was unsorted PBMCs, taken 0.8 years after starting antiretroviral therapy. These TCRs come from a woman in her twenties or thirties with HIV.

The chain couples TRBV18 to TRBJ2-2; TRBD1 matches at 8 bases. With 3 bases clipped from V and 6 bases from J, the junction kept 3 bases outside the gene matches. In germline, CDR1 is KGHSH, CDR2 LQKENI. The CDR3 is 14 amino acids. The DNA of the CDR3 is TGTGCCAGCTCACCCGGACAGGGTGCCGGGGAGCTGTTTTTT. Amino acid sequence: CASSPGQGAGELFF.

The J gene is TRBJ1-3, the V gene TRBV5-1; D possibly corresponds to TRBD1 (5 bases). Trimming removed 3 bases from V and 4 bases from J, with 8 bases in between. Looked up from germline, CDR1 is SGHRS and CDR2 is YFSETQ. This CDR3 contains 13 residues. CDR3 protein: CASSWDRGNTIYF. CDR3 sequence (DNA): TGCGCCAGCAGCTGGGACCGAGGAAACACCATATATTTT.

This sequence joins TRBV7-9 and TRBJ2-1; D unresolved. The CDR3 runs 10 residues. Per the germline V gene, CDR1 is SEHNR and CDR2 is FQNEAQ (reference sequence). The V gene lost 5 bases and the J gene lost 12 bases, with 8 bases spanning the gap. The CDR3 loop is CASSLERQFF. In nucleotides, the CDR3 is TGTGCCAGCAGCCTGGAAAGGCAGTTCTTC.

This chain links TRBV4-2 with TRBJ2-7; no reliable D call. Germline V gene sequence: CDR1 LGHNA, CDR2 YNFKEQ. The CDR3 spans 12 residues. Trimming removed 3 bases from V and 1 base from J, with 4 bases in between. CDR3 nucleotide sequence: TGTGCCAGCAGCCAGGCATCCTACGAGCAGTACTTC. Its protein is CASSQASYEQYF.

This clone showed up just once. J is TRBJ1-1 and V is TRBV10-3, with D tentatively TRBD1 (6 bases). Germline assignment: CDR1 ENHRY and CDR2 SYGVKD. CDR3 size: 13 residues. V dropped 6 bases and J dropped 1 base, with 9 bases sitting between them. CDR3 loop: CAIRGQPNTEAFF. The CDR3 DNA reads TGTGCCATCAGAGGACAGCCGAACACTGAAGCTTTCTTT.

The CDR3, as DNA: TGTGCCAGCAGCGAGGGGACAGCTCCCACCGGGGAGCTGTTTTTT. It specifies CASSEGTAPTGELFF. This rearrangement joins TRBV9 to TRBJ2-2; the match to TRBD1 covers 7 bases. Germline CDR1 is SGDLS and CDR2 is YYNGEE. The junction had 6 bases not matched to a gene; V was cut back by 3 bases and J by 4 bases. CDR3 size: 15 residues.

CDR3 loop: CASSYNTQRGSPLHF. The DNA for the CDR3 is TGTGCCAGCAGCTATAACACTCAAAGAGGTTCACCCCTCCACTTT. The rearrangement uses TRBV7-3 and TRBJ1-6, with D unresolved. Germline lookup yields CDR1 SGHTA and CDR2 FQGTGA. The V and J ends lost 4 bases and 9 bases respectively, with 16 bases between them. The CDR3 spans 15 residues.

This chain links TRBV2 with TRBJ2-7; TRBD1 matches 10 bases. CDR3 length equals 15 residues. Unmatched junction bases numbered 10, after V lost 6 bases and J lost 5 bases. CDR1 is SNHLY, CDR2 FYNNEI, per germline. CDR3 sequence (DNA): TGTGCCAGCAGCGTGACAGGGGGCAGAAATAACGAGCAGTACTTC. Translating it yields CASSVTGGRNNEQYF.

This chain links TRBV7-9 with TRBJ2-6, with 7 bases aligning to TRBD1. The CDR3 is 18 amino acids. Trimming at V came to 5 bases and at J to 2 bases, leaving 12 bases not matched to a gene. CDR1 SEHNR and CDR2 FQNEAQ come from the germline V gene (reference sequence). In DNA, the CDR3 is TGTGCCAGCAGCCAGGGACAGACCCTAACGGCTGGGGCCAACGTCCTGACTTTC. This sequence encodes CASSQGQTLTAGANVLTF.

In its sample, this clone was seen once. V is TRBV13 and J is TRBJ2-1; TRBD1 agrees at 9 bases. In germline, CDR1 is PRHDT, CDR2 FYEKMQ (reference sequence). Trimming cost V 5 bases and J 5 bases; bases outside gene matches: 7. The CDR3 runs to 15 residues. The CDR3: CASSQGQGFNNEQFF. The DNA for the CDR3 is TGTGCCAGCAGCCAAGGACAGGGGTTTAACAATGAGCAGTTCTTC.